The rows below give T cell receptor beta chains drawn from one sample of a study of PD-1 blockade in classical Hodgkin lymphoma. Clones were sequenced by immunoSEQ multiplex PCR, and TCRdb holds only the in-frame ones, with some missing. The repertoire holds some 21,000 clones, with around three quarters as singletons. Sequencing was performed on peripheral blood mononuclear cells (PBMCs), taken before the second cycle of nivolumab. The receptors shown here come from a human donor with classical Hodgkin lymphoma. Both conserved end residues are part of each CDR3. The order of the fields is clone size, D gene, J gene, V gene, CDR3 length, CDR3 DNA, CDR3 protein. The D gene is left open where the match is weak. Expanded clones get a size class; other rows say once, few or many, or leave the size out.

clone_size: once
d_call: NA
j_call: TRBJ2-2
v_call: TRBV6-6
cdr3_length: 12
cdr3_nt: TGTGCCAGCAGTAGCAACACCGGGGAGCTGTTTTTT
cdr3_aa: CASSSNTGELFF

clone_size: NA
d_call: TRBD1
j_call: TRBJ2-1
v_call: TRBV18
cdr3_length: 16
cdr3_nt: TGTGCCAGCTCACCACGGACAGGGGGTAACTACAATGAGCAGTTCTTC
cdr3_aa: CASSPRTGGNYNEQFF

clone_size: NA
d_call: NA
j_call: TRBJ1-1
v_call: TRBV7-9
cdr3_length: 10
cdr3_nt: TGTGCCAGCAGCTTTAGTGAAGCTTTCTTT
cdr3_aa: CASSFSEAFF

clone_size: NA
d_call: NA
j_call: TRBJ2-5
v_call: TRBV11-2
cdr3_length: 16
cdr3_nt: TGTGCCAGCAGCTTAGATCGGGGGCGCAACCAAGAGACCCAGTACTTC
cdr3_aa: CASSLDRGRNQETQYF

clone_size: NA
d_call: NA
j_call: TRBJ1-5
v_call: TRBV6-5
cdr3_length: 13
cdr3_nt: TGTGCCAGCAGTTACGACAGATATCAGCCCCAGCATTTT
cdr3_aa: CASSYDRYQPQHF

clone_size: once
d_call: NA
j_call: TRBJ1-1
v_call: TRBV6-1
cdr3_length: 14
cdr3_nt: TGTGCCAGCAGTGGGGGACTCAAGAACACTGAAGCTTTCTTT
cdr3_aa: CASSGGLKNTEAFF

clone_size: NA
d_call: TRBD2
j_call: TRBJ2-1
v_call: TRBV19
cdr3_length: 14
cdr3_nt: TGTGCCAGTAGCCGGGTAGCGGGATTATATGAGCAGTTCTTC
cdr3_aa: CASSRVAGLYEQFF

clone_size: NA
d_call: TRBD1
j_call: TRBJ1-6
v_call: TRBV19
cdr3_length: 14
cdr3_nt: TGTGCCAGCACAGGGGTAACCTATAATTCACCCCTCCACTTT
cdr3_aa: CASTGVTYNSPLHF

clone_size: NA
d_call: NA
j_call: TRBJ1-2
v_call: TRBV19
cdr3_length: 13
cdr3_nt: TGTGCCAGTACCGATCGGGCTAACTATGGCTACACCTTC
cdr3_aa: CASTDRANYGYTF

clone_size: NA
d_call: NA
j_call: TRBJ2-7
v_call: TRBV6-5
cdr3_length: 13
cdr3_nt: TGTGCCAGCAGACGGGACGTATTCTACGAGCAGTACTTC
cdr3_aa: CASRRDVFYEQYF

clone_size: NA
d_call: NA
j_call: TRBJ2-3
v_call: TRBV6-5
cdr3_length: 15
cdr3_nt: TGTGCCAGCAGTTCGTCCCAGGCGACCACAGATACGCAGTATTTT
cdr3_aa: CASSSSQATTDTQYF

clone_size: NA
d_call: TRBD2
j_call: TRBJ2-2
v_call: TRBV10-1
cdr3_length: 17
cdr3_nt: TGCGCCAGCGCGGTGTCCCAGACTAGCATGGACACCGGGGAGCTGTTTTTT
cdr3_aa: CASAVSQTSMDTGELFF

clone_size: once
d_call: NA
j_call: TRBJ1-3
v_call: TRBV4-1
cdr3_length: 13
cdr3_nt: TGCGCCAGCAGCCACGAGGGTGGGGACACCATATATTTT
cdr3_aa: CASSHEGGDTIYF

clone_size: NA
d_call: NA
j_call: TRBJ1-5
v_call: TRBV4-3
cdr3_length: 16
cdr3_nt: TGCGCCAGCAGCCAAGAGGCGGGTTATAGCAATCAGCCCCAGCATTTT
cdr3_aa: CASSQEAGYSNQPQHF

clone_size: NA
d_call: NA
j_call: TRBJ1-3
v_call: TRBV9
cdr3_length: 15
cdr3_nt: TGTGCCAGCAGCGCGACAGAGTATCCTGGAAACACCATATATTTT
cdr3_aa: CASSATEYPGNTIYF

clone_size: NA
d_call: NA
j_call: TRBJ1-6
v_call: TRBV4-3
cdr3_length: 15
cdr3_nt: TGCGCCAGCAGCCAAGTCCCTGGGGGTTATTCACCCCTCCACTTT
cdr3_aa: CASSQVPGGYSPLHF

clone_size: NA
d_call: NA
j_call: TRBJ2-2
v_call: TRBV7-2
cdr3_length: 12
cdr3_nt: TGTGCCAGCAGCTTTGGGGTCCGGGAGCTGTTTTTT
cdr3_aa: CASSFGVRELFF

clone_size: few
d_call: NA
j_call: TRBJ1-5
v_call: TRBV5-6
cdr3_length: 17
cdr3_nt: TGTGCCAGCAGCTTGGCCGGGGGCGGATATAGCAATCAGCCCCAGCATTTT
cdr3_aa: CASSLAGGGYSNQPQHF

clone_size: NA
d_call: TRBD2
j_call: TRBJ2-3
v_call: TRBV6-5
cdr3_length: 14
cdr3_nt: TGTGCCAGCAGTTACGACCTTGGACTAGCTGCGCAGTATTTT
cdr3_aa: CASSYDLGLAAQYF

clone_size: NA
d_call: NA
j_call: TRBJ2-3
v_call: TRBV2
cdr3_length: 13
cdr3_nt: TGTGCCAGCAGTGAGACCGAAGTGGGTACGCAGTATTTT
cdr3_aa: CASSETEVGTQYF

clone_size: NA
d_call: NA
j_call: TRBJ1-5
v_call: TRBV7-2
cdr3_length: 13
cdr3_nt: TGTGCCAGCAGCTCGAGAGCCAATCAGCCCCAGCATTTT
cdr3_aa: CASSSRANQPQHF

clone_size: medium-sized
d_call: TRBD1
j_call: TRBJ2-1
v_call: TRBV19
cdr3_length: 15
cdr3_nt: TGTGCCAGTACCCCCTGGGACAGGGCTTACAATGAGCAGTTCTTC
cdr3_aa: CASTPWDRAYNEQFF

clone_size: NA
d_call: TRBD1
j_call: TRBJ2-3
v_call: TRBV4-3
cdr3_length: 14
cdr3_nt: TGCGCCAGCAGCCAAGAACAGGGGAGACATACGCAGTATTTT
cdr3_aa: CASSQEQGRHTQYF

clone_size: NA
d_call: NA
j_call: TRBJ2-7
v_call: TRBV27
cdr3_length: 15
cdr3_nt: TGTGCCAGCAGTTACTTAGGACGGATCTCCTACGAGCAGTACTTC
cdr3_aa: CASSYLGRISYEQYF

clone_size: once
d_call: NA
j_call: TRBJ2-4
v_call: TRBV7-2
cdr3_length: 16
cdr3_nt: TGTGCCAGCAGCTTAGGGCTTAATCTAGCCAAAAACATTCAGTACTTC
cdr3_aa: CASSLGLNLAKNIQYF

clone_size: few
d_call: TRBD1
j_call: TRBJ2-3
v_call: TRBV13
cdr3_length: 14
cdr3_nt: TGTGCCAGCAGCCAGGACAGGGGGATAAATACGCAGTATTTT
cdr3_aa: CASSQDRGINTQYF

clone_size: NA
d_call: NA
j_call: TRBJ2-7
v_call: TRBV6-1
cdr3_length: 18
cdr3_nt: TGTGCCAGCAGTGAACTAAGTCCACACGGGGTCCCACCGTGGGTGGAGTACTTC
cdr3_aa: CASSELSPHGVPPWVEYF

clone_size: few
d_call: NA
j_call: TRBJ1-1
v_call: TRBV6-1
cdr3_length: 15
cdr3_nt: TGTGCCAGCAGATCCCCTTCGATGGGTACCCCTACGGCTTTCTTT
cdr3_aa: CASRSPSMGTPTAFF

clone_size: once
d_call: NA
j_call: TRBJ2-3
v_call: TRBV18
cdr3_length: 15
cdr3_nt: TGTGCCAGCTCAACAGGGATCCATTCCACAGATACGCAGTATTTT
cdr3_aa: CASSTGIHSTDTQYF

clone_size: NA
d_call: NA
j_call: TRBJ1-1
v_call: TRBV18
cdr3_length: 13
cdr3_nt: TGTGCCAGCTCACCACACCCGGACACTGAAGCTTTCTTT
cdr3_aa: CASSPHPDTEAFF

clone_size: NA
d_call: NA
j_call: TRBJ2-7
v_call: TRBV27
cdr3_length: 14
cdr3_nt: TGTGCCAGCAGTTGGGATTCGGGCCCCTACGAGCAGTACTTC
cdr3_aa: CASSWDSGPYEQYF

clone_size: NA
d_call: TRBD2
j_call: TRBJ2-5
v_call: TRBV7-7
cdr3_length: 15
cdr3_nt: TGTGCTAGCAGCTTACTAGCGGGAGCGCTAGAGACCCAGTACTTC
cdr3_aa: CASSLLAGALETQYF

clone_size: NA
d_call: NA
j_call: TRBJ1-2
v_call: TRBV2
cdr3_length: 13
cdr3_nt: TGTGCCAGCAGGCGGGGGGGTAACTATGGCTACACCTTC
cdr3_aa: CASRRGGNYGYTF

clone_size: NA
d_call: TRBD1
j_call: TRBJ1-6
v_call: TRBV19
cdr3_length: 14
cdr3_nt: TGTGCCAGTAGTATAGGGGGACAGATTTCACCCCTCCACTTT
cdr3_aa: CASSIGGQISPLHF

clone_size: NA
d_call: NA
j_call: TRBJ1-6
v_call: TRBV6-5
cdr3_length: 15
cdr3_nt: TGTGCCAGCAGTTATAGGAGCTCCTATAATTCACCCCTCCACTTT
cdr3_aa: CASSYRSSYNSPLHF

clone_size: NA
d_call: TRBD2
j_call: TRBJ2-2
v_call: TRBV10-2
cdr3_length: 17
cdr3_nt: TGCGCCAGCAGTGCTCGTTCTAGCGGGGGGGCGACCGGGGAGCTGTTTTTT
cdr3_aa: CASSARSSGGATGELFF

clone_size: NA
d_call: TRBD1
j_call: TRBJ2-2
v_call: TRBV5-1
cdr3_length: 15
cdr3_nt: TGCGCCAGCAGCTCACCGGGACAGTTAACCGGGGAGCTGTTTTTT
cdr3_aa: CASSSPGQLTGELFF

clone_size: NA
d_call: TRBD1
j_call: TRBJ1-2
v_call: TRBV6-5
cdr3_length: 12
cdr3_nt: TGTGCCAGCAGTTCTACAGGGGTCGGCTACACCTTC
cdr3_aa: CASSSTGVGYTF

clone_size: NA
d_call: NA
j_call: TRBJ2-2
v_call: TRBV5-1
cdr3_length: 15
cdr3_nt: TGCGCCAGCAGTTTTTGGATGGTTAAGGTCGGGGAGCTGTTTTTT
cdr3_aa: CASSFWMVKVGELFF

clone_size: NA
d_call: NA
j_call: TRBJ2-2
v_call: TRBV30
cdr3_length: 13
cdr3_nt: TGTGCCTGGGGACGCCGGAACACCGGGGAGCTGTTTTTT
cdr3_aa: CAWGRRNTGELFF

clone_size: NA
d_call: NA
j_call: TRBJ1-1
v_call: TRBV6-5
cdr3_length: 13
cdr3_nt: TGTGCCAGCAGGCCACTTGTGTCCGGGGAAGCTTTCTTT
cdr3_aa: CASRPLVSGEAFF

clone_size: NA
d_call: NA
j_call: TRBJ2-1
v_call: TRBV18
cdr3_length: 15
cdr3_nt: TGTGCCAGCTCACCTGATAAGGGATCCTACAATGAGCAGTTCTTC
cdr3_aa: CASSPDKGSYNEQFF

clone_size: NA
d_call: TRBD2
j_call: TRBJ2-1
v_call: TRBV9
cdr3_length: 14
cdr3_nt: TGTGCCAGCAGCGGGACTAGCATTTTGGATGAGCAGTTCTTC
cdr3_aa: CASSGTSILDEQFF

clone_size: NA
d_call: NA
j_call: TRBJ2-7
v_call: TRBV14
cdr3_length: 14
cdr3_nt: TGTGCCAGCAGCCAAGAACCGTCGGGTTACGAGCAGTACTTC
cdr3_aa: CASSQEPSGYEQYF

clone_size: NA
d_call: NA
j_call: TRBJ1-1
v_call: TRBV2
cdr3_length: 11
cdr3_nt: TGTGCCAGCCATATGAACACTGAAGCTTTCTTT
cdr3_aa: CASHMNTEAFF

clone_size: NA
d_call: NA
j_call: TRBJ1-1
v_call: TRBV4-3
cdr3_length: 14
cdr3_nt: TGCGCCAGCAGCCAAGATCGAGGGGTGACTGAAGCTTTCTTT
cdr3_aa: CASSQDRGVTEAFF

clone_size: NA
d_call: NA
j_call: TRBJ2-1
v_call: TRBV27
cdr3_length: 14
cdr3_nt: TGTGCCAGCAGTTTATCTAGCACCTACAATGAGCAGTTCTTC
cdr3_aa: CASSLSSTYNEQFF

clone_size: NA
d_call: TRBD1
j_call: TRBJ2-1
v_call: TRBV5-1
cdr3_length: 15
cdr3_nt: TGCGCCAGCAGCTCGGAAAACAGGGGGCATAATGAGCAGTTCTTC
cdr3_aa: CASSSENRGHNEQFF

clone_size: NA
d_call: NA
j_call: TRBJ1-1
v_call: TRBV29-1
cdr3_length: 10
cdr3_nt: TGCAGCGTCATGAACACTGAAGCTTTCTTT
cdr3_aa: CSVMNTEAFF

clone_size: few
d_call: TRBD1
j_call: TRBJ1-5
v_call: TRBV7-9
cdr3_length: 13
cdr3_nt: TGTGCCAGCAGCTCAACAGGGGATCAGCCCCAGCATTTT
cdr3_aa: CASSSTGDQPQHF

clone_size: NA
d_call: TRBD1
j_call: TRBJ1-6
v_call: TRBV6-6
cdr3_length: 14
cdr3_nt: TGTGCCAGCAGCGCGACAGGGGGGCGTTCACCCCTCCACTTT
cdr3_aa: CASSATGGRSPLHF

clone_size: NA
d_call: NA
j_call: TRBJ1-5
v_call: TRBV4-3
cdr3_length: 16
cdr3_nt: TGCGCCAGCAGCCAAGTCCCCAGTCGGGATAATCAGCCCCAGCATTTT
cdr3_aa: CASSQVPSRDNQPQHF

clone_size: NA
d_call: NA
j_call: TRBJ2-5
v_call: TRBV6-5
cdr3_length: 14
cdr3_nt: TGTGCCAGCAGTTACAGCCAGGGCAGTGAGACCCAGTACTTC
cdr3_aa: CASSYSQGSETQYF

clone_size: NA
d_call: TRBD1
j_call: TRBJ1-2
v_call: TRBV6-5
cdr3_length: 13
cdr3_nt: TGTGCCAGCAGTTACGGGACAGGGGTAGGCTACACCTTC
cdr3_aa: CASSYGTGVGYTF

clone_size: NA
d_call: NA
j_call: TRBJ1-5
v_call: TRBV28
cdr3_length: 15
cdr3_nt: TGTGCCAGCAGTCCCTCCCTGGGACTAAATCAGCCCCAGCATTTT
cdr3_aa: CASSPSLGLNQPQHF